Presented here are 2 T cell receptor beta chains from one specimen sequenced in a study of blood T cell repertoires in COVID-19. Profiling relied on immunoSEQ multiplex PCR, and the TCRdb table lists in-frame clones only, not all of them. There are fewer than 400,000 clones in the sample; approximately 82% occur only once, and approximately 3% lies in the top ten. Material for sequencing was peripheral blood. Receptors originate from a man under 40 with active or convalescent COVID-19.

This chain links TRBV19 with TRBJ2-3; TRBD1 matches 8 bases. The CDR3 runs to 15 residues. Looked up from germline, CDR1 is LNHDA and CDR2 is SQIVND (reference sequence). Trimming cost V 6 bases and J 1 base; bases outside gene matches: 6. The CDR3 loop is CASRDRGRGTDTQYF. The CDR3 DNA follows: TGTGCCAGTAGAGACAGGGGCCGGGGCACAGATACGCAGTATTTT.

This clone was seen a handful of times. This sequence joins TRBV19 and TRBJ2-5, with 10 bases aligning to TRBD2. J was trimmed by 0 bases and V by 7 bases; bases with no gene match: 8. Germline V CDR1 and CDR2: LNHDA, SQIVND (reference sequence). This CDR3 region has 16 residues. The CDR3 is CASMGTSARYQETQYF. The DNA of the CDR3 is TGTGCCAGTATGGGGACTAGCGCGAGGTACCAAGAGACCCAGTACTTC.